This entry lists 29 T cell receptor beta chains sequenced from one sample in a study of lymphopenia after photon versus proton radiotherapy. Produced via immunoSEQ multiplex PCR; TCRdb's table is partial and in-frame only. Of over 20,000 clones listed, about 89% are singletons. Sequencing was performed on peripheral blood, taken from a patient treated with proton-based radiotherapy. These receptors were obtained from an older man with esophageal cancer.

DNA of the CDR3: TGTGCCAGCAGCTTTTCCAGCGGGAGAGCAGATACGCAGTATTTT. This sequence encodes CASSFSSGRADTQYF. The J gene is TRBJ2-3, the V gene TRBV7-9; 8 positions match TRBD2. The ends lost 3 bases at V and 4 bases at J; junction bases unmatched: 6. CDR3 length equals 15 residues. Germline CDR1 and CDR2: SEHNR and FQNEAQ (reference sequence).

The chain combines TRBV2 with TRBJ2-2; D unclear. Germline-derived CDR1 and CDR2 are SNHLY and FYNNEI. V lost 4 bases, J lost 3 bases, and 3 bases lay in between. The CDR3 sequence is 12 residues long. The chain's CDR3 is CASSGDTGELFF. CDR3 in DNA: TGTGCCAGCAGTGGGGACACCGGGGAGCTGTTTTTT. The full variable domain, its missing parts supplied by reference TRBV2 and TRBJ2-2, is EPEVTQTPSHQVTQMGQEVILRCVPISNHLYFYWYRQILGQKVEFLVSFYNNEISEKSEIFDDQFSVERPDGSNFTLKIRSTKLEDSAMYFCASSGDTGELFFGEGSRLTVL.

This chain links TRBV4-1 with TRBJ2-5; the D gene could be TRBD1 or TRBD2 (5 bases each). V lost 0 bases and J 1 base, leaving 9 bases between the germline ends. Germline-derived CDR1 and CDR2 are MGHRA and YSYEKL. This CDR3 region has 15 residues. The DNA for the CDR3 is TGCGCCAGCAGCCAAGAACCGGGGCGCCAAGAGACCCAGTACTTC. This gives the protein CASSQEPGRQETQYF.

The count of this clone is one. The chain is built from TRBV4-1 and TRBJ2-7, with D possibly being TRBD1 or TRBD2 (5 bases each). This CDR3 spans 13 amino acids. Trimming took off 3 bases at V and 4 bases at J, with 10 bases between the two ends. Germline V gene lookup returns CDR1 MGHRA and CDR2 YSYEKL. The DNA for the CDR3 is TGCGCCAGCAGCCACGGGACCACTTACGAGCAGTACTTC. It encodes CASSHGTTYEQYF.

CDR3 nucleotides: TGTGCCAGCAGCTACGGGACTAGTTTCGATGAGCAGTTCTTC. Translation gives CASSYGTSFDEQFF. The chain is built from TRBV6-5 and TRBJ2-1; 8 bases match TRBD2. This CDR3 spans 14 amino acids. Germline CDR1 is MNHEY and CDR2 is SVGAGI. Unmatched junction bases numbered 9, after V lost 6 bases and J lost 8 bases.

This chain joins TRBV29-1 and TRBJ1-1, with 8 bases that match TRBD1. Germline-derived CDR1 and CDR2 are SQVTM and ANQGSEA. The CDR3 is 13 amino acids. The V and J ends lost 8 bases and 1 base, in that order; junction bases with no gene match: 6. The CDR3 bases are TGCAGCACCTCCGGGACAGGGAACACTGAAGCTTTCTTT. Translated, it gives CSTSGTGNTEAFF.

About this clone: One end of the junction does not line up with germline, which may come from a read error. DNA of the CDR3: TGTGCCAGCAGTGGCGGCGCAGATACACAGTATTTT. It is translated as CASSGGADTQYF. V gene TRBV6-4 combines with J gene TRBJ2-3; no clear D gene. Germline V CDR1 and CDR2: MRHNA, SNTAGT. This CDR3 contains 12 residues.

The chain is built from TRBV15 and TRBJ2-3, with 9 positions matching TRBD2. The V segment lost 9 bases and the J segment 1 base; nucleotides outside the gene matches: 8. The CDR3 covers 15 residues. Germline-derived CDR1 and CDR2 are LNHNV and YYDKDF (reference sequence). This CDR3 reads CATSRGGPRTDTQYF. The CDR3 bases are TGTGCCACTTCGCGGGGGGGCCCTCGCACAGATACGCAGTATTTT.

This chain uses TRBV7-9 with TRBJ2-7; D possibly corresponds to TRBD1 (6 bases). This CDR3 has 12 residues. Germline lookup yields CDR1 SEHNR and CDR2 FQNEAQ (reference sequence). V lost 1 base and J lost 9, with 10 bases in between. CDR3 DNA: TGTGCCAGCAGCTTAGAGGGGGTCCGGCAGTACTTC. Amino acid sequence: CASSLEGVRQYF.

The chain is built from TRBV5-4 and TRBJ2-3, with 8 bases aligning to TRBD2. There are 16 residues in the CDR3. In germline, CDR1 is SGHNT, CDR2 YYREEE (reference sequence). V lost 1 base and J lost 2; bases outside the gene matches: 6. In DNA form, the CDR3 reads TGTGCCAGCAGCTTGAGGACTAGCTTTACCACAGATACGCAGTATTTT. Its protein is CASSLRTSFTTDTQYF.

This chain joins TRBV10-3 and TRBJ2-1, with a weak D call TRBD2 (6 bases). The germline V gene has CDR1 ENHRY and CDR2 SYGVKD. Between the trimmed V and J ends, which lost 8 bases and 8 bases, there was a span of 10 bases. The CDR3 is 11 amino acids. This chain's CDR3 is CAIWDLDEQFF. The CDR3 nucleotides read TGTGCCATCTGGGACTTAGATGAGCAGTTCTTC.

The CDR3 DNA follows: TGCGCCAGCAGCCAAGATTCCCCGAAACTGTTTTTT. Its translation: CASSQDSPKLFF. The chain joins TRBV4-1 to TRBJ1-4; D not certain. The CDR3 loop spans 12 amino acids. V was clipped by 0 bases and J by 11 bases, with 7 bases between them. In germline, CDR1 is MGHRA, CDR2 YSYEKL.

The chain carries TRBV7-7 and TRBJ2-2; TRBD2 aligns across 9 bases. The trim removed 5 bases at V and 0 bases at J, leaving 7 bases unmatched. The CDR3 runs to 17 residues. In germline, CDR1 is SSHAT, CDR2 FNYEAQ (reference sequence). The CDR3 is CASSARTSAANTGELFF. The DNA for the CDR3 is TGTGCCAGCAGCGCGCGGACTAGCGCTGCGAACACCGGGGAGCTGTTTTTT.

The CDR3 region has the DNA TGTGCCAATGCTAAACCGGGACACGGTACGCAGTATTTT. Protein sequence: CANAKPGHGTQYF. The V call is TRBV28, the J call TRBJ2-3; tentatively, D is TRBD1 (6 bases). The CDR3 extends over 13 amino acids. Looked up from germline, CDR1 is MDHEN and CDR2 is SYDVKM. V lost 10 bases and J 8 bases, leaving 19 bases between the germline ends.

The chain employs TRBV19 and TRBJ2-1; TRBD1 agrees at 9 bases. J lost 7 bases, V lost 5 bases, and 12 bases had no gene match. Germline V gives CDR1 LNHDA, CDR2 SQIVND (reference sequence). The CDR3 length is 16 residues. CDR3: CASSPRRDRAWNEQFF. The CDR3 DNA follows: TGTGCCAGTAGTCCCCGAAGGGACAGGGCCTGGAATGAGCAGTTCTTC.

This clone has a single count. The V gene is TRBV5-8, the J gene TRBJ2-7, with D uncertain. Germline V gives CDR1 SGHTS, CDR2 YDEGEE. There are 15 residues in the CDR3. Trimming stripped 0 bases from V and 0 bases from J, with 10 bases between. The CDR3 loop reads CASSLALRFSYEQYF. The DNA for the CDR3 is TGTGCCAGCAGCTTGGCCTTACGGTTCTCCTACGAGCAGTACTTC.

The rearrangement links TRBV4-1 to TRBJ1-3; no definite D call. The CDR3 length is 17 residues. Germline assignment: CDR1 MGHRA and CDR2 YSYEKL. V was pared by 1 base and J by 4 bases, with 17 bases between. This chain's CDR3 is CASSQGLVEAKGNTIYF. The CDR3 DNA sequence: TGCGCCAGCAGCCAAGGACTGGTGGAGGCTAAGGGAAACACCATATATTTT.

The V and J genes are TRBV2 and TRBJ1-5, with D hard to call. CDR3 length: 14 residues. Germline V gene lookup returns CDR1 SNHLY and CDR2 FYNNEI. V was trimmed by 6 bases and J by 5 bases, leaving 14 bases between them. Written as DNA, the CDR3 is TGTGCCAGCAGGGCCACGGGGTTTTATCAGCCCCAGCATTTT. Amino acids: CASRATGFYQPQHF.

CDR3 nucleotide sequence: TGCGCCAGCAGCTTGGCCTTGGAGACCTCTAGCACAGATACGCAGTATTTT. Its translation is CASSLALETSSTDTQYF. The V call is TRBV5-1, the J call TRBJ2-3; D gene unclear. The CDR3 is 17 amino acids. Germline V gene sequence: CDR1 SGHRS, CDR2 YFSETQ. Trimming left V 0 bases short and J 0 bases short, with 14 bases between. The whole variable domain, remainder taken from reference TRBV5-1 and TRBJ2-3, is KAGVTQTPRYLIKTRGQQVTLSCSPISGHRSVSWYQQTPGQGLQFLFEYFSETQRNKGNFPGRFSGRQFSNSRSEMNVSTLELGDSALYLCASSLALETSSTDTQYFGPGTRLTVL.

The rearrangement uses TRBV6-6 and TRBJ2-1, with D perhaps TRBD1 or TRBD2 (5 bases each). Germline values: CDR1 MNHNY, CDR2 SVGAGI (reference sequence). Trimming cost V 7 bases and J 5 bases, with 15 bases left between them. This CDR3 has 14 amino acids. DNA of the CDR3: TGTGCCAGCATGAGGGGCCGAGGGGACAATGAGCAGTTCTTC. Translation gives CASMRGRGDNEQFF.

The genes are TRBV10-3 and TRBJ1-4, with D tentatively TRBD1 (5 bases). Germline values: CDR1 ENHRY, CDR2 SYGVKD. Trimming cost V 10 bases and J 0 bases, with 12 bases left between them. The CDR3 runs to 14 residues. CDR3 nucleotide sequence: TGTGCCAGCGGGGACCAAGCAACTAATGAAAAACTGTTTTTT. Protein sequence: CASGDQATNEKLFF.

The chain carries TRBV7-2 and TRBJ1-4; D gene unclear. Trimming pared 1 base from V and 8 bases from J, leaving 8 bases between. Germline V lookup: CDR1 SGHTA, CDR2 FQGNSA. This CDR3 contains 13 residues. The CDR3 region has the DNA TGTGCCAGCAGCTTAGGTAGGAGCGAAAAACTGTTTTTT. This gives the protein CASSLGRSEKLFF.

CDR3 sequence reads: CASSSFGTGGPTGELFF. The CDR3 region has the DNA TGTGCCAGCAGCTCCTTCGGGACAGGGGGCCCCACCGGGGAGCTGTTTTTT. This chain links TRBV5-4 with TRBJ2-2; 12 nucleotides align to TRBD1. Germline CDR1 and CDR2: SGHNT and YYREEE (reference sequence). This CDR3 region has 17 residues. V shed 3 bases and J 4 bases; nucleotides not matched to a gene: 7.

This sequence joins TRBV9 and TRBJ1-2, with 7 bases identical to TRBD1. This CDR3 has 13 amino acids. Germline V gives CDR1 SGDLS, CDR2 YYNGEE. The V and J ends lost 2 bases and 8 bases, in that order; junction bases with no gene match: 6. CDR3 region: CASSVIQGKGYTF. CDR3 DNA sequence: TGTGCCAGCAGCGTCATACAGGGGAAAGGCTACACCTTC.

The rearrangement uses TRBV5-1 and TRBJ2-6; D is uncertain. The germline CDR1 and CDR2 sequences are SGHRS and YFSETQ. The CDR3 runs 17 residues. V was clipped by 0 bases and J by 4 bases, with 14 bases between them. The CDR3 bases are TGCGCCAGCAGCTTGGAGGTTTCTGGCTCAGGGGCCAACGTCCTGACTTTC. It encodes CASSLEVSGSGANVLTF.

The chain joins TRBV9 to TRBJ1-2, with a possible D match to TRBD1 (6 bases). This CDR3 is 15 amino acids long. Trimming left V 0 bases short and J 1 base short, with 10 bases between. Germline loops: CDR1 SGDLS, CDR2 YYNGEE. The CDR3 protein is CASSVAGTINYGYTF. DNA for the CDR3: TGTGCCAGCAGCGTAGCGGGGACAATTAACTATGGCTACACCTTC.

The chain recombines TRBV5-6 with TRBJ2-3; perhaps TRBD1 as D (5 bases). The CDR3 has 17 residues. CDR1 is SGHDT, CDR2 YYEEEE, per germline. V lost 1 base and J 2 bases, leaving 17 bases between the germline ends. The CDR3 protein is CASSLSETVVVTDTQYF. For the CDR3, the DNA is TGTGCCAGCAGCTTGTCCGAGACAGTGGTAGTCACAGATACGCAGTATTTT.

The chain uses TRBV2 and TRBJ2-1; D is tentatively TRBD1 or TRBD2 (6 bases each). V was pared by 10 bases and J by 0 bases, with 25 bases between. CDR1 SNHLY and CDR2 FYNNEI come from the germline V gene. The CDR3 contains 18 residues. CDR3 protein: CATRGANRVGSSYNEQFF. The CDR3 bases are TGTGCCACCCGCGGGGCCAACAGGGTGGGGAGCTCCTACAATGAGCAGTTCTTC.

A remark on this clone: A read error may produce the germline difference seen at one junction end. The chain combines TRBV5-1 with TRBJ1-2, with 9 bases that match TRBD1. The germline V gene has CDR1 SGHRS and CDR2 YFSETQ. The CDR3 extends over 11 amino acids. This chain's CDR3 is CASSLQGAQSF. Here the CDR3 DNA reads TGCGCCAGCAGCTTACAGGGGGCCCAATCGTTC.